The 5 T cell receptor beta chains below were found in one sample sequenced in a study of PD-L1 blockade in urothelial cancer. Some clones are missing from TCRdb's copy, which holds only in-frame ones; the method was immunoSEQ multiplex PCR. The sample lists fewer than 60,000 clones, over 75% occurring once. The time point: pretreatment peripheral blood. Sequenced here: PBMCs, sampled around atezolizumab (anti-PD-L1) treatment. Receptor source: a man between 65 and 85 years old with urothelial cancer.

This clone was counted only a few times. This sequence joins TRBV5-1 and TRBJ2-1; the match to TRBD1 covers 8 bases. J lost 7 bases, V lost 0 bases, and 6 bases had no gene match. Per the germline V gene, CDR1 is SGHRS and CDR2 is YFSETQ. The CDR3 runs 15 residues. CDR3 sequence (DNA): TGCGCCAGCAGCTTGGAGGCAGGGGGCTTGAATGAGCAGTTCTTC. Residues: CASSLEAGGLNEQFF.

This sequence joins TRBV20-1 and TRBJ2-5; D gene ambiguous. This CDR3 has 11 residues. V was shortened by 8 bases and J by 4 bases, with 11 bases between the two germline ends. Germline V CDR1 and CDR2: DFQATT, SNEGSKA (reference sequence). CDR3 loop: CSPRVRETQYF. The CDR3, as DNA: TGCAGTCCCCGGGTACGAGAGACCCAGTACTTC.

The rearrangement uses TRBV19 and TRBJ2-7, with D perhaps matching TRBD1 (6 bases). This CDR3 spans 14 amino acids. From germline, CDR1 is LNHDA and CDR2 SQIVND (reference sequence). Deletions cut 4 bases from V and 3 bases from J, with 13 bases between. As DNA, the CDR3 is TGTGCCAGTAGTAAAACAGGGTTGGGCTACGAGCAGTACTTC. Amino acid sequence: CASSKTGLGYEQYF.

V gene TRBV4-1 combines with J gene TRBJ1-4; 12 nucleotides match TRBD1. V lost 4 bases and J lost 16; bases outside the gene matches: 10. The CDR3 extends over 14 amino acids. Germline-derived CDR1 and CDR2 are MGHRA and YSYEKL. In DNA form, the CDR3 reads TGCGCCAGCAGCCCCCGGGACAGGGGGCCCGTTGAGTTTTTT. Residues: CASSPRDRGPVEFF.

The chain recombines TRBV7-8 with TRBJ2-3, with 7 bases that match TRBD2. The germline CDR1 and CDR2 sequences are SGHVS and FQNEAQ. This CDR3 has 15 residues. J lost 4 bases, V lost 6 bases, and 10 bases had no gene match. CDR3: CASSSGGGGPDTQYF. For the CDR3, the DNA is TGTGCCAGCAGTTCTGGGGGGGGAGGACCAGATACGCAGTATTTT.